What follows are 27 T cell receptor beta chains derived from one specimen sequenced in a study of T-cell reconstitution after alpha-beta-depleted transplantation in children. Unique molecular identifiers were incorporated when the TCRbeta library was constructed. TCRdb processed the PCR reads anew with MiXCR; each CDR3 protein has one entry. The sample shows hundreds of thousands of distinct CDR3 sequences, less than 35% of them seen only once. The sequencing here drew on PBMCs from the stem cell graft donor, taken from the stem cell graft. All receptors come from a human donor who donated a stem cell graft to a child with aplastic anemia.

The DNA for the CDR3 is TGTGCCAGCAGCCTAAATACAGGGAGCAATCAGCCCCAGCATTTT. Its translation is CASSLNTGSNQPQHF. V gene TRBV12-3 or TRBV12-4 combines with J gene TRBJ1-5; a weak D match, TRBD1 (6 bases). The V and J ends lost 6 bases and 1 base respectively, with 13 bases between them. The length of the CDR3 is 15 residues.

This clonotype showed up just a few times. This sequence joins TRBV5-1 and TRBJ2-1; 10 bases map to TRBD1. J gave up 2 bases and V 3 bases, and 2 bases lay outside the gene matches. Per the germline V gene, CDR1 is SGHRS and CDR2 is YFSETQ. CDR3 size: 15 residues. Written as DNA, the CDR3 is TGCGCCAGCAGCTCAGGACAGGGGGCCTACAATGAGCAGTTCTTC. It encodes CASSSGQGAYNEQFF.

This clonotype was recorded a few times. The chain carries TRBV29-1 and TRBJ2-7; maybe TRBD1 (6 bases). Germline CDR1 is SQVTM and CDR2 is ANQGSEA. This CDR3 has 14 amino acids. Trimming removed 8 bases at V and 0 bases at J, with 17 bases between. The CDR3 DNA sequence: TGCAGCTCCTCTCGACAGGTCATCTCCTACGAGCAGTACTTC. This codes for CSSSRQVISYEQYF.

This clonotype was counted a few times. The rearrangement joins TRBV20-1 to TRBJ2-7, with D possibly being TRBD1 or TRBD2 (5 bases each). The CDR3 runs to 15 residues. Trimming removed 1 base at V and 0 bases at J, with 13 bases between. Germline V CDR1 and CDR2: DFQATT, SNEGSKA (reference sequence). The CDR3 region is CSARALGPPSYEQYV. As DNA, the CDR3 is TGCAGTGCTAGAGCCCTGGGACCACCCTCCTACGAGCAGTACGTC.

The CDR3 here is CASSLTSTRVSADTQYF. The CDR3 DNA sequence: TGCGCCAGCAGCTTGACCTCAACTAGGGTTAGTGCGGATACGCAGTATTTT. V is TRBV5-1 and J is TRBJ2-3; tentatively, D is TRBD2 (5 bases). This CDR3 is built from 17 residues. Deletions cut 1 base from V and 6 bases from J, with 21 bases between. Per germline, CDR1 SGHRS and CDR2 YFSETQ.

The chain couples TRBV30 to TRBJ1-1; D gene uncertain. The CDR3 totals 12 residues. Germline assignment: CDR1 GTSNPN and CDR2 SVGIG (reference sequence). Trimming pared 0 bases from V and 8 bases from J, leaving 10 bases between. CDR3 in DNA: TGTGCCTGGAGTGTAAGGTCGGTAGAAGCTTTCTTT. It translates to CAWSVRSVEAFF. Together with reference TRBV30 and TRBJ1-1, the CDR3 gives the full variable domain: SQTIHQWPATLVQPVGSPLSLECTVEGTSNPNLYWYRQAAGRGLQLLFYSVGIGQISSEVPQNLSASRPQDRQFILSSKKLLLSDSGFYLCAWSVRSVEAFFGQGTRLTVV.

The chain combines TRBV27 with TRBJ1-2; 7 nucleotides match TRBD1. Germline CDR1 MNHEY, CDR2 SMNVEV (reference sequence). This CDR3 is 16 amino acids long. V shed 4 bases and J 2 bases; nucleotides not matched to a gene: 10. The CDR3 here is CASSSVRGTENYGYTF. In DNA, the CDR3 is TGTGCCAGCAGTTCAGTGAGGGGGACAGAGAACTATGGCTACACCTTC.

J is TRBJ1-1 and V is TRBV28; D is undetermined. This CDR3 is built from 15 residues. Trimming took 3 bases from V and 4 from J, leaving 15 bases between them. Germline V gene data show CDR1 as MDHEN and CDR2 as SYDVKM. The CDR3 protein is CASSFWQMGGTEAFF. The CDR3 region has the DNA TGTGCCAGCAGTTTCTGGCAGATGGGAGGCACTGAAGCTTTCTTT.

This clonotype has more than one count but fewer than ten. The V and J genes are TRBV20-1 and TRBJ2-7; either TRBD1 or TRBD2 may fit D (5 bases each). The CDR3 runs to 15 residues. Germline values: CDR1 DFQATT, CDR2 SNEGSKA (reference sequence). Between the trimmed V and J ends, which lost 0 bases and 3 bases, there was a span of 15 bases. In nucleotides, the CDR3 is TGCAGTGCTAGAGAGGGGCGACTATTAAACTACGAGCAGTACTTC. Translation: CSAREGRLLNYEQYF.

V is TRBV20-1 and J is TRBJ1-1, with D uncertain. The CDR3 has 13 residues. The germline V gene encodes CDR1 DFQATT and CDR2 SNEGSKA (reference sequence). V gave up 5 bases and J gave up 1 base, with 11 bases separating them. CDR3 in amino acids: CSAPNPGNTEAFF. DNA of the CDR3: TGCAGTGCTCCAAACCCGGGGAACACTGAAGCTTTCTTT.

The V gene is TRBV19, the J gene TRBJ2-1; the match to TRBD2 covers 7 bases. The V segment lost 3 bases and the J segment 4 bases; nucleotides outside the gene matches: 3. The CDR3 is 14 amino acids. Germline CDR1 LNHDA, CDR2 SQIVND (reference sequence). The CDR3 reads CASSMLAEYNEQFF. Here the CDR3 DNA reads TGTGCCAGTAGTATGCTAGCGGAATACAATGAGCAGTTCTTC.

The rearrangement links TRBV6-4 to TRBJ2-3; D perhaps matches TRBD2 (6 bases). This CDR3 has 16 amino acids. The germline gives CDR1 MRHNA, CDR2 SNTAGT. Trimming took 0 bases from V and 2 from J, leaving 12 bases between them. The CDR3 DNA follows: TGTGCCAGCAGTGACTCAACGGGAGCTCACACAGATACGCAGTATTTT. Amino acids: CASSDSTGAHTDTQYF.

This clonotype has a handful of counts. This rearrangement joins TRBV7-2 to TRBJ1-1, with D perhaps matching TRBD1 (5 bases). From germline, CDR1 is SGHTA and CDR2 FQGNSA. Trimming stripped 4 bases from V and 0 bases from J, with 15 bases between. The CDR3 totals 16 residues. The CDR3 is CASSSPGPPMNTEAFF. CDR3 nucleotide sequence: TGTGCCAGCAGCTCACCGGGACCCCCGATGAACACTGAAGCTTTCTTT.

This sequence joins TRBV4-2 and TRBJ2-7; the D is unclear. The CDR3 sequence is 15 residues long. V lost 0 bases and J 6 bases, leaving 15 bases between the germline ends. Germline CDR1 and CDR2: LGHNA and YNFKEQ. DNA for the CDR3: TGTGCCAGCAGCCAAGATAGCCAGGTTTCCCTCGAGCAGTACTTC. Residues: CASSQDSQVSLEQYF.

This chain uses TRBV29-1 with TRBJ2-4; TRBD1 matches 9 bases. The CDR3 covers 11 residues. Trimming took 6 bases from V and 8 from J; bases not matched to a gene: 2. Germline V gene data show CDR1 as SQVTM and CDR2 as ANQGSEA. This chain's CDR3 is CSVGQGYIQYF. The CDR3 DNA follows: TGCAGCGTAGGACAGGGGTACATTCAGTACTTC.

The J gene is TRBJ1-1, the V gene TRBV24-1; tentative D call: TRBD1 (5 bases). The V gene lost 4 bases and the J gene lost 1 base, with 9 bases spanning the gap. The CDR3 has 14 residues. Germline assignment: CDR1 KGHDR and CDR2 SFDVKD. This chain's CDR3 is CATSDSGQNTEAFF. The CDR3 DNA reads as TGTGCCACCAGTGACTCGGGGCAGAACACTGAAGCTTTCTTT.

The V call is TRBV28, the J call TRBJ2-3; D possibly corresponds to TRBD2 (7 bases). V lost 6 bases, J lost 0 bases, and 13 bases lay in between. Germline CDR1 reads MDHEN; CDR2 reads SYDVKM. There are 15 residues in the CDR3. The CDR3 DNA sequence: TGTGCCAGCAGGTCGGCGGGGGCCAGCACAGATACGCAGTATTTT. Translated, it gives CASRSAGASTDTQYF.

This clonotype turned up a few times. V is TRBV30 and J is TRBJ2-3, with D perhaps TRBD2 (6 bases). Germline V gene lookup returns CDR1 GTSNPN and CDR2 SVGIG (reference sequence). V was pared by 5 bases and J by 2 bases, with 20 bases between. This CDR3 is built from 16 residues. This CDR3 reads CAWERTPGLTTDTQYF. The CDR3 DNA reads TGTGCCTGGGAGAGAACGCCGGGACTCACCACAGATACGCAGTATTTT.

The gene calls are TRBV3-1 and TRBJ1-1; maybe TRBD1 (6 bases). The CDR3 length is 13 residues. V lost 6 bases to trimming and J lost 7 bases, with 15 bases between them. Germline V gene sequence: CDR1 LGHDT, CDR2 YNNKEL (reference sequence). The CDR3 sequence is CASSRPGTYEAFF. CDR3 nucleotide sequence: TGTGCCAGCAGTCGACCCGGGACATATGAAGCTTTCTTT.

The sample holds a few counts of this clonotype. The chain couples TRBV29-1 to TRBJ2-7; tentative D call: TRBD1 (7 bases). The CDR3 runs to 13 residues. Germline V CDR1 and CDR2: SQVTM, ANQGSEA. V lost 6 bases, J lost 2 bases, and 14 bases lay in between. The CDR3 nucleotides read TGCAGCGTGGAGGGGGACAGTCCCTACGAGCAGTACTTC. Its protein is CSVEGDSPYEQYF.

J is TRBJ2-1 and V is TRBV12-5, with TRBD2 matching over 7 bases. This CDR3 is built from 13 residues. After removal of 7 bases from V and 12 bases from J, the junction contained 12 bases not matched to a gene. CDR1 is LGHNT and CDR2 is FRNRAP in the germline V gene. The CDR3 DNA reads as TGTGCTAGTGCAAGGGACTACAGTTCGGGGCAGTTCTTC. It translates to CASARDYSSGQFF.

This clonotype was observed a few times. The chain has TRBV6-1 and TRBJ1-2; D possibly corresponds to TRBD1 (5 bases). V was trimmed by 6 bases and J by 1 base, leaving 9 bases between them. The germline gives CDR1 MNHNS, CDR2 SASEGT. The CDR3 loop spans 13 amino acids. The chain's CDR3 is CASRIDSNYGYTF. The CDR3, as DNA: TGTGCCAGCAGAATTGACAGTAACTATGGCTACACCTTC.

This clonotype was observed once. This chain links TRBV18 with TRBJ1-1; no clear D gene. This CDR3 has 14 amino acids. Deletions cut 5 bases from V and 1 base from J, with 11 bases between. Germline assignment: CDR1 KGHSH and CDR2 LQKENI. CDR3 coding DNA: TGTGCCAGCTCAATGCCAACTGAGAACACTGAAGCTTTCTTT. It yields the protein CASSMPTENTEAFF.

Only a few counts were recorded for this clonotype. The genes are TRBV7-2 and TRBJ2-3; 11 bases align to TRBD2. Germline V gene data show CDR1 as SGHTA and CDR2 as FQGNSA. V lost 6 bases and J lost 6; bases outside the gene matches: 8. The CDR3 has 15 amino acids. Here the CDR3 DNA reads TGTGCCAGCAGTCCAACTAGCGGGAGAATTGATACGCAGTATTTT. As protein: CASSPTSGRIDTQYF.

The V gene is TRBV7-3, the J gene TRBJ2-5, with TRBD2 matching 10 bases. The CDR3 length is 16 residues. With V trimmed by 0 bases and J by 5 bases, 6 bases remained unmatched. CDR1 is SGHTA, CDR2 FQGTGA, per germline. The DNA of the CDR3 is TGTGCCAGCAGCTTAACGCCTAGCGGGAGTTTGGAGACCCAGTACTTC. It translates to CASSLTPSGSLETQYF.

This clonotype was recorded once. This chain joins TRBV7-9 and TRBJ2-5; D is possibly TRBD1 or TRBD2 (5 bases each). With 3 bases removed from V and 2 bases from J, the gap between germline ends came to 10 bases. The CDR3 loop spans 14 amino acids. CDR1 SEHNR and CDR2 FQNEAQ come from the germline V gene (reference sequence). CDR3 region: CASSLGESQETQYF. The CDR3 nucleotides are TGTGCCAGCAGCTTGGGGGAGTCGCAAGAGACCCAGTACTTC. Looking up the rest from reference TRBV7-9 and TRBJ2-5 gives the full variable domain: DTGVSQNPRHKITKRGQNVTFRCDPISEHNRLYWYRQTLGQGPEFLTYFQNEAQLEKSRLLSDRFSAERPKGSFSTLEIQRTEQGDSAMYLCASSLGESQETQYFGPGTRLLVL.

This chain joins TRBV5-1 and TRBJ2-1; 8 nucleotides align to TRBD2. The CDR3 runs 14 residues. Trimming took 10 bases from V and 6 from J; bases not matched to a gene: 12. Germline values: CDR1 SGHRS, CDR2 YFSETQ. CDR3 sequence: CAPPGLDFCNEQFF. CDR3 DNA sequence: TGCGCCCCCCCGGGACTAGATTTTTGCAATGAGCAGTTCTTC.